Shown below are 21 T cell receptor beta chains from a single sample sequenced in a study of breast tumors, draining lymph nodes, adjacent tissues. MiXCR was run by TCRdb on the multiplex PCR reads, yielding one entry per CDR3 protein. There are 11,000 or so distinct CDR3 sequences in the sample; roughly 35% occur only once, and roughly 15% lies in the top ten. Sequencing input: breast tumor tissue. The receptors were sampled from a female donor with breast cancer. Some clones in this sample may be carry-over from other donors' samples.

By its share, this clonotype is medium-sized. This chain joins TRBV28 and TRBJ2-7, with TRBD2 identical over 7 bases. Germline CDR1 is MDHEN and CDR2 is SYDVKM. V shed 3 bases and J 4 bases; nucleotides not matched to a gene: 12. This CDR3 spans 16 amino acids. CDR3 nucleotide sequence: TGTGCCAGCAGTTTTTGGGCCATCCAGCGGGAATACGAGCAGTACTTC. Amino acid sequence: CASSFWAIQREYEQYF.

This clonotype is medium-sized. The chain employs TRBV7-3 and TRBJ2-1; the D call may be TRBD1 or TRBD2 (6 bases each). Germline assignment: CDR1 SGHTA and CDR2 FQGTGA. The V and J ends lost 0 bases and 4 bases respectively, with 13 bases between them. The CDR3 spans 16 residues. In DNA, the CDR3 is TGTGCCAGCAGCTTAACGTGGCAGGGGAGGTACAATGAGCAGTTCTTC. It translates to CASSLTWQGRYNEQFF.

The sample holds many counts of this clonotype. The chain couples TRBV6-1 to TRBJ2-2; D is possibly TRBD2 (5 bases). Germline assignment: CDR1 MNHNS and CDR2 SASEGT. This CDR3 has 15 amino acids. V lost 6 bases and J lost 2, with 13 bases in between. CDR3 region: CASRWLAANTGELFF. The CDR3, as DNA: TGTGCCAGCAGGTGGCTAGCAGCTAACACCGGGGAGCTGTTTTTT.

At least ten counts were recorded for this clonotype. This chain connects TRBV4-1 to TRBJ2-7; 7 nucleotides agree with TRBD1. In germline, CDR1 is MGHRA, CDR2 YSYEKL. V was pared by 1 base and J by 3 bases, with 3 bases of the junction left unmatched. This CDR3 is built from 14 residues. This chain's CDR3 is CASSQATGIYEQYF. Here the CDR3 DNA reads TGCGCCAGCAGCCAAGCGACAGGGATCTACGAGCAGTACTTC.

This chain connects TRBV2 to TRBJ1-2, with a tentative D call TRBD1 (5 bases). This CDR3 comprises 14 residues. V dropped 2 bases and J dropped 4 bases, with 11 bases sitting between them. CDR1 and CDR2 (germline): SNHLY, FYNNEI. The CDR3 nucleotides read TGTGCCAGCAGTGAACAGGGCCCGGTCTATGGCTACACCTTC. This encodes CASSEQGPVYGYTF. The full variable domain, its missing parts supplied by reference TRBV2 and TRBJ1-2, is EPEVTQTPSHQVTQMGQEVILRCVPISNHLYFYWYRQILGQKVEFLVSFYNNEISEKSEIFDDQFSVERPDGSNFTLKIRSTKLEDSAMYFCASSEQGPVYGYTFGSGTRLTVV.

The rearrangement uses TRBV12-3 or TRBV12-4 and TRBJ2-1; tentatively, D is TRBD2 (5 bases). V was cut by 5 bases and J by 8 bases, with 19 bases left in between. The CDR3 contains 15 residues. Here the CDR3 reads CASSPNPGNDDEQFF. CDR3 coding DNA: TGTGCCAGCAGTCCAAATCCCGGGAACGACGATGAGCAGTTCTTC.

As concerns this clonotype: Without the conserved terminal phenylalanine or tryptophan, this CDR3 likely stems from a read error. The chain employs TRBV6-4 and TRBJ2-1; unclear D gene. Germline V gene data show CDR1 as MRHNA and CDR2 as SNTAGT. This CDR3 has 16 residues. With 3 bases removed from V and 1 base from J, the gap between germline ends came to 13 bases. The chain's CDR3 is CASSEKADGSYNEQFP. CDR3 nucleotide sequence: TGTGCCAGCAGTGAGAAGGCCGACGGGTCCTACAATGAGCAGTTCCCC.

This clonotype occurred many times. This sequence joins TRBV19 and TRBJ2-3; no firm D call. The germline gives CDR1 LNHDA, CDR2 SQIVND (reference sequence). Trimming removed 2 bases at V and 2 bases at J, with 11 bases between. The CDR3 is made up of 15 amino acids. The CDR3 region is CASSIRLGSTDTQYF. The DNA of the CDR3 is TGTGCCAGTAGTATAAGGCTTGGCTCCACAGATACGCAGTATTTT. Supplemented by reference TRBV19 and TRBJ2-3, the full variable domain reads DGGITQSPKYLFRKEGQNVTLSCEQNLNHDAMYWYRQDPGQGLRLIYYSQIVNDFQKGDIAEGYSVSREKKESFPLTVTSAQKNPTAFYLCASSIRLGSTDTQYFGPGTRLTVL.

This clonotype was found many times. The J gene is TRBJ2-1, the V gene TRBV5-1; 10 nucleotides align to TRBD2. Looked up from germline, CDR1 is SGHRS and CDR2 is YFSETQ. The CDR3 extends over 15 amino acids. With 1 base clipped from V and 8 bases from J, the junction kept 6 bases outside the gene matches. The CDR3 DNA reads as TGCGCCAGCAGCTTGACAGCGGGAGGGGGCTATGAGCAGTTCTTC. It translates to CASSLTAGGGYEQFF.

The J gene is TRBJ2-1, the V gene TRBV6-1; 14 bases map to TRBD2. This CDR3 has 13 amino acids. J gave up 10 bases and V 6 bases, and 2 bases lay outside the gene matches. Per the germline V gene, CDR1 is MNHNS and CDR2 is SASEGT. For the CDR3, the DNA is TGTGCCAGCAGCGGACTAGCGGGGGGCGAGCAGTTCTTC. The encoded protein is CASSGLAGGEQFF.

This clonotype appeared a single time. J is TRBJ2-7 and V is TRBV5-1, with 8 bases fitting TRBD2. CDR3 length: 15 amino acids. Trimming cost V 4 bases and J 9 bases; bases outside gene matches: 15. The V gene's germline CDR1 is SGHRS and CDR2 YFSETQ. The CDR3 sequence: CASSPIVGAGGGQYF. In DNA, the CDR3 is TGCGCCAGCAGCCCAATTGTGGGGGCCGGGGGGGGGCAGTACTTC. The full variable domain, with the rest looked up from reference TRBV5-1 and TRBJ2-7, is KAGVTQTPRYLIKTRGQQVTLSCSPISGHRSVSWYQQTPGQGLQFLFEYFSETQRNKGNFPGRFSGRQFSNSRSEMNVSTLELGDSALYLCASSPIVGAGGGQYFGPGTRLTVT.

Comments on this clonotype: A read error may be the cause here, since a much bigger clone is one base away. The V and J genes are TRBV28 and TRBJ1-5; D possibly corresponds to TRBD1 (6 bases). This CDR3 region has 15 residues. V was cut by 5 bases and J by 5 bases, with 16 bases left in between. CDR1 MDHEN and CDR2 SYDVKM come from the germline V gene. CDR3 region: CASSDSRDKYQPQHF. In nucleotides, the CDR3 is TGTGCCAGCAGTGACTCCCGGGACAAGTATCAGCCCCAGCATTTT.

The V call is TRBV25-1, the J call TRBJ2-7, with D tentatively TRBD2 (5 bases). Trimming shortened V by 1 base and J by 6 bases, and 16 bases separated the two germline ends. CDR1 and CDR2 from the germline V gene are MGHDK and SYGVNS. The CDR3 spans 15 residues. The CDR3 DNA reads TGTGCCAGCAGTGAATCGGACTTCCAGGCACTCGAGCAGTACTTC. This translates into CASSESDFQALEQYF.

Ten or more counts support this clonotype. The rearrangement uses TRBV28 and TRBJ1-2; unclear D gene. This CDR3 contains 14 residues. V lost 4 bases and J lost 1, with 10 bases in between. Germline loops: CDR1 MDHEN, CDR2 SYDVKM. The CDR3 loop is CASSSQTLNYGYTF. The DNA for the CDR3 is TGTGCCAGCAGTTCACAGACACTTAACTATGGCTACACCTTC.

The rearrangement uses TRBV11-2 and TRBJ2-7; no definite D call. In germline, CDR1 is SGHAT, CDR2 FQNNGV. Trimming pared 0 bases from V and 0 bases from J, leaving 9 bases between. The CDR3 length is 15 residues. CDR3 bases: TGTGCCAGCAGCTTAGAAACACAAGCCTCCTACGAGCAGTACTTC. Its protein product is CASSLETQASYEQYF.

This clonotype was found many times. The genes are TRBV7-8 and TRBJ2-5, with 10 bases lining up with TRBD2. The length of the CDR3 is 15 residues. CDR1 and CDR2 (germline): SGHVS, FQNEAQ. V gave up 5 bases and J gave up 5 bases; unmatched junction bases: 8. CDR3 in DNA: TGTGCCAGCAGCCAAGCGGGGGGGCGGATTGAGACCCAGTACTTC. It is translated as CASSQAGGRIETQYF.

By share of the sample, this clonotype is medium-sized. This sequence joins TRBV10-2 and TRBJ2-7; D is possibly TRBD1 (6 bases). V was cut by 4 bases and J by 6 bases, with 16 bases left in between. The CDR3 length is 14 residues. Germline V lookup: CDR1 WSHSY, CDR2 SAAADI. CDR3 amino acids: CASSGGDRSREQYF. CDR3 DNA: TGCGCCAGCAGTGGGGGCGACAGGTCTCGCGAGCAGTACTTC.

The V and J genes are TRBV6-6 and TRBJ2-7, with D possibly TRBD2 on 5 matching bases. This CDR3 spans 12 amino acids. With 5 bases removed from V and 3 bases from J, the gap between germline ends came to 8 bases. Germline V lookup: CDR1 MNHNY, CDR2 SVGAGI (reference sequence). The CDR3 loop reads CASSPRDYEQYF. Here the CDR3 DNA reads TGTGCCAGCAGTCCCCGGGACTACGAGCAGTACTTC.

The rearrangement uses TRBV2 and TRBJ1-2; D is uncertain. V lost 0 bases and J 4 bases, leaving 9 bases between the germline ends. The CDR3 runs to 14 residues. CDR1 SNHLY and CDR2 FYNNEI come from the germline V gene. The chain's CDR3 is CASSEALEAYGYTF. The DNA of the CDR3 is TGTGCCAGCAGTGAAGCCCTGGAAGCCTATGGCTACACCTTC.

Notes on this clonotype: The CDR3 does not close with the conserved phenylalanine or tryptophan, likely indicating a read error. The chain joins TRBV29-1 to TRBJ2-4; 12 bases match TRBD2. V lost 4 bases, J lost 3 bases, and 10 bases stayed unmatched. CDR3 size: 17 residues. CDR1 is SQVTM, CDR2 ANQGSEA, per germline. CDR3 region: CSVAALAGGPVKNIQYY. The CDR3 DNA is TGCAGCGTTGCGGCGCTAGCGGGGGGGCCGGTCAAAAACATTCAGTACTAC.

This clonotype showed up just a few times. The chain employs TRBV28 and TRBJ2-7; 8 bases match TRBD2. J was trimmed by 4 bases and V by 4 bases; bases with no gene match: 21. CDR3 size: 19 residues. Germline-derived CDR1 and CDR2 are MDHEN and SYDVKM. DNA of the CDR3: TGTGCCAGCAGTTCGGGAGAACCGAGACCGGGACTAGAAATTTACGAGCAGTACTTC. Protein product: CASSSGEPRPGLEIYEQYF.